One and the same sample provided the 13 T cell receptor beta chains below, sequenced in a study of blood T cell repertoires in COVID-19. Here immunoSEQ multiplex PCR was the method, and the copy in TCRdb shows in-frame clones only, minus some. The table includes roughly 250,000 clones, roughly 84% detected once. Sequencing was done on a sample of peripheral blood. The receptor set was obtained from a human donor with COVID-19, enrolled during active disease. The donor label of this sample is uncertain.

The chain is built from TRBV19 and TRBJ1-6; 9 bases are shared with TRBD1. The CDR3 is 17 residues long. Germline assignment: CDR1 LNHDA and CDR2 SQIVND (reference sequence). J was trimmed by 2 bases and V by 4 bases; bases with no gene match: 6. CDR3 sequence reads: CASSTRTGEAYNSPLHF. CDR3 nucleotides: TGTGCCAGTAGTACACGGACAGGGGAGGCCTATAATTCACCCCTCCACTTT.

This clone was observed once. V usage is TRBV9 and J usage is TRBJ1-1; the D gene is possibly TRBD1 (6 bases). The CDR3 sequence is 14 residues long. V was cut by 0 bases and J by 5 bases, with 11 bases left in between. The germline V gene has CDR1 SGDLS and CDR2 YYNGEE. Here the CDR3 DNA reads TGTGCCAGCAGCGTAGACGGAACAGGGACTGAAGCTTTCTTT. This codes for CASSVDGTGTEAFF.

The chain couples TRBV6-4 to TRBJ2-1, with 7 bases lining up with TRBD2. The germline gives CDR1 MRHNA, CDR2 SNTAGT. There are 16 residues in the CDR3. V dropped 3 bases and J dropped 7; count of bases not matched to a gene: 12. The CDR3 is CASSEFLQRGINEQFF. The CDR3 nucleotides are TGTGCCAGCAGTGAGTTTCTGCAGCGGGGAATAAATGAGCAGTTCTTC.

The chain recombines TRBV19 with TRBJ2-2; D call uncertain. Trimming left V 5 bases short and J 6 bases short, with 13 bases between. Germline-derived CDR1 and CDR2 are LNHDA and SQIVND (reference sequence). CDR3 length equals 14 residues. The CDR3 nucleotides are TGTGCCAGTAGTGCCGCCCCCCGGGCCGGGGAGCTGTTTTTT. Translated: CASSAAPRAGELFF.

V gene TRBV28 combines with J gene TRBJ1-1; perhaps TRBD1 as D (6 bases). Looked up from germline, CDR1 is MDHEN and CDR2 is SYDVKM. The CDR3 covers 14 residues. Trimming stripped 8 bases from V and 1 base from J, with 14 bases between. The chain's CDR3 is CASGRGTTNTEAFF. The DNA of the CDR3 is TGTGCCAGCGGAAGGGGGACGACGAACACTGAAGCTTTCTTT.

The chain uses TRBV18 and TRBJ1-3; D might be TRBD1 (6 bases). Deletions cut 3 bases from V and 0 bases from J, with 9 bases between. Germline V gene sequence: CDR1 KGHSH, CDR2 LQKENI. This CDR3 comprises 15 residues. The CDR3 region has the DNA TGTGCCAGCTCACCTGGACAGAGCTCTGGAAACACCATATATTTT. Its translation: CASSPGQSSGNTIYF.

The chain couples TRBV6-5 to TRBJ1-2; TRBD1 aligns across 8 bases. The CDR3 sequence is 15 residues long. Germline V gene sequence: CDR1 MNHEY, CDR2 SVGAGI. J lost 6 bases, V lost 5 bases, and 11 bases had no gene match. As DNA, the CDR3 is TGTGCCAGCAGTAGCGGGACAGGAAGCTTGCATGGCTACACCTTC. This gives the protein CASSSGTGSLHGYTF.

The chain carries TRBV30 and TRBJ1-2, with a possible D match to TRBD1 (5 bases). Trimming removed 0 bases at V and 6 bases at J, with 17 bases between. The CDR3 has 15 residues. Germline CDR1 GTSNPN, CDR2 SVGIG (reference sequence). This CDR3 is CAWSVNKGRANGYTF. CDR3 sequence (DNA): TGTGCCTGGAGTGTAAACAAGGGCAGGGCAAATGGCTACACCTTC.

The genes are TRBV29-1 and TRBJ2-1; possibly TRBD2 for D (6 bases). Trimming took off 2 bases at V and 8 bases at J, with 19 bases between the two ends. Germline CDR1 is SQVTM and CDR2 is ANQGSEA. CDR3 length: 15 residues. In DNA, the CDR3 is TGCAGCGTTGAACAGGAGGGAGTGGGGGGAGATGAGCAGTTCTTC. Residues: CSVEQEGVGGDEQFF.

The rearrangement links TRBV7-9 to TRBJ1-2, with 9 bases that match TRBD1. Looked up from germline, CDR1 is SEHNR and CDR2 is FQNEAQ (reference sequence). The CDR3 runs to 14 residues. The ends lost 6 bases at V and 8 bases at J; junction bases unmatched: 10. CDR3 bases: TGTGCCAGCAGTCCAGGGTACAGGGGGCACGGCTACACCTTC. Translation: CASSPGYRGHGYTF.

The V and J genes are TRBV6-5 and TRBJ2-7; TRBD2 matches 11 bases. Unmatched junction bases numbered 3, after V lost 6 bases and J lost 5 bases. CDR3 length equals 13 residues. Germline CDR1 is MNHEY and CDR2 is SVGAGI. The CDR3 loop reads CASRLAGAHEQYF. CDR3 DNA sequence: TGTGCCAGCAGACTAGCGGGAGCCCACGAGCAGTACTTC.

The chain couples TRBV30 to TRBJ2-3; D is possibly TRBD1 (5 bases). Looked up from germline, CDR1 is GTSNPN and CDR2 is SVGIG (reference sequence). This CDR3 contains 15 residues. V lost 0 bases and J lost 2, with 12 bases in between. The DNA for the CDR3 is TGTGCCTGGAGTGTACGCTCAGGGTTCACAGATACGCAGTATTTT. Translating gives CAWSVRSGFTDTQYF.

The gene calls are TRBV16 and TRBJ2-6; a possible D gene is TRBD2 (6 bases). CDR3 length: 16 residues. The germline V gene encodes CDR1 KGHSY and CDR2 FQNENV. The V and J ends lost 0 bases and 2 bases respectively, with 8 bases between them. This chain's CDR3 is CASSQSGGTGANVLTF. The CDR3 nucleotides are TGTGCCAGCAGCCAATCGGGGGGAACTGGGGCCAACGTCCTGACTTTC.